Sequencing of this T cell receptor beta chain was carried out in a study of blood T cell repertoires in COVID-19. Study-level information: COVID-19 samples from acute and convalescent phases originated in the United States, Italy and Spain. PBMCs, B-cell-depleted T cells, or T cells were the source of the cDNA or gDNA that made up the material.

Original analysis: Nucleated cell number was recorded as an estimate derived from reference gene primer amplification. Profiling relied on immunoSEQ multiplex PCR, and the TCRdb table lists in-frame clones only, not all of them. The V and J calls and the clone size are those of that table, but D and trimming were determined from the DNA. The sample records around 55,000 clones, 70% to 90% being singletons. This sequence was found in a human donor in a cohort sampled during active COVID-19. The sequenced material came from peripheral blood.

As DNA, the CDR3 is TGTGCCACCGGGGGACAGGGGCTCGGCGAGCAGTACTTC. Protein sequence: CATGGQGLGEQYF. The J gene is TRBJ2-7, the V gene TRBV24-1; 10 bases fit TRBD1. J gave up 6 bases and V 9 bases, and 7 bases lay outside the gene matches. Germline CDR1 KGHDR, CDR2 SFDVKD. This CDR3 is 13 amino acids long.